These 12 T cell receptor beta chains originate from one sample sequenced in a study of radiation and T cells in renal cell carcinoma. Method: immunoSEQ multiplex PCR; TCRdb's copy keeps in-frame clones and lacks some. The table has some 20,000 clones, roughly three fifths seen once. The treatment was: treatment-naive control, cytoreductive nephrectomy. The material was tumor tissue, obtained from a patient whose treatment was nephrectomy without radiotherapy. These receptors were taken from a man aged 45-65 years with renal cell carcinoma.

This clone was counted a few times. The chain is built from TRBV19 and TRBJ1-2; 10 positions agree with TRBD1. The length of the CDR3 is 16 residues. Germline V lookup: CDR1 LNHDA, CDR2 SQIVND (reference sequence). V was clipped by 7 bases and J by 2 bases; unmatched bases: 10. CDR3 in amino acids: CASILRPTGGNYGYTF. CDR3 DNA: TGTGCCAGTATCCTTCGCCCGACAGGGGGCAACTATGGCTACACCTTC.

This chain uses TRBV5-1 with TRBJ1-6; 7 bases are a match to TRBD1. CDR1 SGHRS and CDR2 YFSETQ come from the germline V gene. With V trimmed by 0 bases and J by 5 bases, 2 bases remained unmatched. The CDR3 length is 15 residues. In nucleotides, the CDR3 is TGCGCCAGCAGCTTGGACGGGACAGATAATTCACCCCTCCACTTT. Residues: CASSLDGTDNSPLHF.

This sequence joins TRBV30 and TRBJ1-5; TRBD1 aligns across 9 bases. Germline CDR1 is GTSNPN and CDR2 is SVGIG (reference sequence). The CDR3 consists of 17 residues. J gave up 0 bases and V 3 bases, and 9 bases lay outside the gene matches. In nucleotides, the CDR3 is TGTGCCTGGAGGGCGGGACAGGGCTCAAATAGCAATCAGCCCCAGCATTTT. It yields the protein CAWRAGQGSNSNQPQHF.

This clone was counted many times. V is TRBV7-2 and J is TRBJ1-1; D is undetermined. V lost 2 bases, J lost 1 base, and 11 bases lay in between. This CDR3 has 15 residues. Germline V gene lookup returns CDR1 SGHTA and CDR2 FQGNSA. As DNA, the CDR3 is TGTGCCAGCAGCTTAAGGGCCGGGGAGAACACTGAAGCTTTCTTT. Its translation: CASSLRAGENTEAFF.

This rearrangement joins TRBV7-8 to TRBJ1-1; D gene uncertain. Trimming removed 1 base from V and 1 base from J, with 4 bases in between. CDR1 is SGHVS, CDR2 FQNEAQ, per germline. The CDR3 has 13 amino acids. Written as DNA, the CDR3 is TGTGCCAGCAGCTTAGGGCGGAACACTGAAGCTTTCTTT. Its protein product is CASSLGRNTEAFF.

This clone was counted only a few times. V and J are TRBV18 and TRBJ1-1, with 8 bases lining up with TRBD1. CDR1 and CDR2 from the germline V gene are KGHSH and LQKENI. Germline trimming cut 3 bases from V and 7 bases from J; bases unmatched to any gene: 7. The CDR3 consists of 14 residues. CDR3 bases: TGTGCCAGCTCACCGGGAACAGGGGGAATTGAAGCTTTCTTT. Residues: CASSPGTGGIEAFF.

This clone was found once. The chain combines TRBV7-2 with TRBJ2-3; D is unclear. Germline CDR1 reads SGHTA; CDR2 reads FQGNSA. Trimming removed 4 bases from V and 0 bases from J, with 5 bases in between. There are 13 residues in the CDR3. The CDR3 nucleotides read TGTGCCAGCAGCTCCCCTAGCACAGATACGCAGTATTTT. Its protein is CASSSPSTDTQYF.

This chain's CDR3 is CASDGGANTEAFF. The CDR3 nucleotides are TGTGCCAGCGATGGAGGGGCGAACACTGAAGCTTTCTTT. The chain has TRBV6-1 and TRBJ1-1; D possibly corresponds to TRBD1 (5 bases). Germline V gene data show CDR1 as MNHNS and CDR2 as SASEGT. The CDR3 runs to 13 residues. Trimming cost V 8 bases and J 1 base, with 11 bases left between them.

The chain is built from TRBV30 and TRBJ2-7; D remains unclear. Germline CDR1 GTSNPN, CDR2 SVGIG (reference sequence). The length of the CDR3 is 13 residues. V was pared by 1 base and J by 2 bases, with 9 bases between. CDR3 in DNA: TGTGCCTGGAGTGAAGACGTACCCTACGAGCAGTACTTC. Translated, it gives CAWSEDVPYEQYF.

The chain couples TRBV6-6 to TRBJ1-5; the match to TRBD1 covers 8 bases. Germline V gene sequence: CDR1 MNHNY, CDR2 SVGAGI (reference sequence). The junction had 6 bases not matched to a gene; V was cut back by 3 bases and J by 2 bases. This CDR3 spans 16 amino acids. The CDR3 reads CASSYPGGAGNQPQHF. In DNA, the CDR3 is TGTGCCAGCAGTTATCCAGGGGGCGCGGGCAATCAGCCCCAGCATTTT.

This clone was seen a handful of times. This chain connects TRBV29-1 to TRBJ1-2; D is unresolved. CDR1 is SQVTM and CDR2 is ANQGSEA in the germline V gene. The CDR3 sequence is 8 residues long. Trimming took 5 bases from V and 7 from J, leaving 2 bases between them. In DNA form, the CDR3 reads TGCAGCGTTCCTGGCTACACCTTC. It encodes CSVPGYTF.

About this clone itself: The junction departs from germline at one end; a sequencing error may be responsible. The chain joins TRBV11-2 to TRBJ1-1, with D hard to call. This CDR3 comprises 12 residues. Germline CDR1 SGHAT, CDR2 FQNNGV. The CDR3 here is CASRLGGGGAFF. The CDR3, as DNA: TGTGCCAGCAGGTTAGGAGGAGGAGGAGCTTTCTTT.